This record covers a single T cell receptor (beta chain). Its antigen is unidentified. Only in-frame clones appear in the TCRdb table, and some are missing; sequencing was by immunoSEQ multiplex PCR. The sample has about 110,000 clones; around 92% are singletons. This specimen belongs to a study of T cell responses to AZD1222 COVID-19 vaccine. Study-wide points: Reportedly, nearly half of unique spike TCRs recognized epitopes outside B.1.351/B.1.1.7 mutations. At study baseline, merely five or six AZD1222 recipients were seropositive.

This receptor was identified in an adult who received the AZD1222 COVID-19 vaccine. This specimen consisted of peripheral blood, obtained 28 days after the second AZD1222 dose.

In DNA form, the CDR3 reads TGTGCCAGCAGTTGGGACAGAGAATCCTACGAGCAGTACTTC. Amino acid sequence: CASSWDRESYEQYF. The chain is built from TRBV28 and TRBJ2-7; 7 bases map to TRBD1. Germline CDR1 is MDHEN and CDR2 is SYDVKM. Trimming cost V 4 bases and J 1 base; bases outside gene matches: 4. The CDR3 is 14 residues long. The whole variable domain, filled in from reference TRBV28 and TRBJ2-7, reads DVKVTQSSRYLVKRTGEKVFLECVQDMDHENMFWYRQDPGLGLRLIYFSYDVKMKEKGDIPEGYSVSREKKERFSLILESASTNQTSMYLCASSWDRESYEQYFGPGTRLTVT.